This T cell receptor beta chain was sequenced in a study of response to subunit inactivated influenza vaccine. This clonotype was counted a few times. The CDR3 is 14 amino acids. Germline CDR1 PRHDT, CDR2 FYEKMQ (reference sequence). Trimming shortened V by 0 bases and J by 4 bases, and 9 bases separated the two germline ends. From the RT-PCR reads, TCRdb called clonotypes with MiXCR, one entry per CDR3 protein. This table has hundreds of thousands of distinct CDR3 sequences, 15% to 17% appearing once. The sequenced sample was PBMCs from blood, obtained less than 13 days after vaccination. The rearrangement joins TRBV13 to TRBJ1-1; D is undetermined. The TCR originated in a man in his fifties who received an inactivated influenza vaccine. The CDR3 nucleotides are TGTGCCAGCAGCTTAGGGGATCTCAGCACTGAAGCTTTCTTT. Its protein product is CASSLGDLSTEAFF.